This T cell receptor (beta chain) was retrieved from a study of radiotherapy plus CTLA-4 blockade in lung cancer. Germline CDR1 and CDR2: SGHNT and YYREEE (reference sequence). The J segment lost 3 bases and the V segment lost 5 bases, leaving 6 bases of the junction unmatched. There are 14 residues in the CDR3. Clones were read by immunoSEQ multiplex PCR, and TCRdb kept only the in-frame ones, dropping some. The data show tens of thousands of clones, under 85% seen once. Focal radiation and CTLA-4 blockade (ipilimumab) were tested in chemo-refractory metastatic non-small-cell lung cancer patients. The V gene is TRBV5-4, the J gene TRBJ1-1, with 8 bases lining up with TRBD1. The TCR originated in a human donor with non-small cell lung cancer that progressed on radiotherapy plus ipilimumab. The source was peripheral blood, collected from a patient treated with radiotherapy plus ipilimumab. CDR3 DNA: TGTGCCAGCAGACCGAACAGGGGGTACACTGAAGCTTTCTTT. Its translation is CASRPNRGYTEAFF.